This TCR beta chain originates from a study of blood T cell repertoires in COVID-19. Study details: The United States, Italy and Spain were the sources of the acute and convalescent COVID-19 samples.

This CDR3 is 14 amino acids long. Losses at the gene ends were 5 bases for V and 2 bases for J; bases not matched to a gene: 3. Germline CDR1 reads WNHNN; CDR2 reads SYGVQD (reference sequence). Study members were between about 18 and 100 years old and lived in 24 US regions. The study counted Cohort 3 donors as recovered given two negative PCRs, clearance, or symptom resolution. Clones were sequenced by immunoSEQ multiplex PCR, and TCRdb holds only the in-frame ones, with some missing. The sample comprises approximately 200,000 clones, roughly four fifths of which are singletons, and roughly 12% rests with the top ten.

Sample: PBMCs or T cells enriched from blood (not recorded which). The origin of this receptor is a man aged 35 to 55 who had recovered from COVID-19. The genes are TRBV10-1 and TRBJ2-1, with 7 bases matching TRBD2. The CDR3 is CASSLSGAYNEQFF. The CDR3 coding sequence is TGCGCCAGCAGTCTAAGCGGGGCCTACAATGAGCAGTTCTTC.